This T cell receptor (beta chain) was documented in a study of CD8 T cells in Susac syndrome. General study results and limits: In Susac syndrome, CD8+ expansion was highest in TEMRA and active disease.

Worth noting for this clonotype: Its antigen is still unknown.

The CDR3 loop spans 14 amino acids. Germline values: CDR1 MNHEY, CDR2 SMNVEV (reference sequence). The V gene lost 6 bases and the J gene lost 9 bases, with 18 bases spanning the gap. Random hexamers were used to reverse transcribe an amount of roughly 0.45 to 1 ug RNA. TCRdb processed the immunoSEQ multiplex PCR reads anew with MiXCR; each CDR3 protein has one entry. The sample lists around 130,000 distinct CDR3 sequences, about 94% occurring once. Sample: CD8+ T cells from PBMCs. The J gene is TRBJ2-4, the V gene TRBV27; D is ambiguous. This clonotype was obtained from a human donor with Susac syndrome. The DNA of the CDR3 is TGTGCCAGCAGGAAGGCAGGCCCCAAGGGCATTCAGTACTTC. As protein: CASRKAGPKGIQYF.